The 2 T cell receptor beta chains below all came from one sample that was sequenced in a study of spatial heterogeneity in lung cancer. TCRdb re-analysed the 5' RACE reads in MiXCR, keeping a single row per CDR3 protein. The data show 20,000 to 25,000 distinct CDR3 sequences, almost 10% seen once. Stated time point: blood at routine non-recurrence follow-up after resection. Sample: PBMCs, taken at follow-up. The source is a male donor with early-stage non-small cell lung cancer.

This clonotype came up many times. The chain links TRBV6-1 to TRBJ2-2, with D possibly matching TRBD1 (5 bases). This CDR3 spans 17 amino acids. Trimming shortened V by 5 bases and J by 0 bases, and 16 bases separated the two germline ends. CDR1 is MNHNS, CDR2 SASEGT, per germline. The CDR3 DNA is TGTGCCAGCAGTATACACAAGCAGGGTCCGAACACCGGGGAGCTGTTTTTT. Translation: CASSIHKQGPNTGELFF.

This chain connects TRBV28 to TRBJ1-4; D is ambiguous. This CDR3 has 14 amino acids. Trimming took off 5 bases at V and 2 bases at J, with 9 bases between the two ends. Germline V gives CDR1 MDHEN, CDR2 SYDVKM. The CDR3 nucleotides are TGTGCCAGCAGTGTAATCTCTACTAATGAAAAACTGTTTTTT. Its translation is CASSVISTNEKLFF.